These 10 T cell receptor beta chains came from one sample sequenced in a study of control samples from healthy donors and cancer patients. Method: immunoSEQ multiplex PCR; TCRdb's copy keeps in-frame clones and lacks some. The sample contains 150,000 to 200,000 clones, approximately 90% of which appear only once. The sequenced material came from blood. The receptor set was obtained from a woman in her twenties or thirties in good health.

The chain has TRBV27 and TRBJ1-1; 9 positions agree with TRBD1. The V segment lost 6 bases and the J segment 4 bases; nucleotides outside the gene matches: 6. The CDR3 spans 14 residues. In germline, CDR1 is MNHEY, CDR2 SMNVEV (reference sequence). Here the CDR3 DNA reads TGTGCCAGCAGGGTGACAGGGGGGATCACTGAAGCTTTCTTT. Protein product: CASRVTGGITEAFF.

The chain recombines TRBV27 with TRBJ2-7; 7 nucleotides match TRBD2. This CDR3 region has 15 residues. V dropped 2 bases and J dropped 3; count of bases not matched to a gene: 7. In germline, CDR1 is MNHEY, CDR2 SMNVEV (reference sequence). CDR3 in amino acids: CASSLGGGWLYEQYF. CDR3 sequence (DNA): TGTGCCAGCAGTTTAGGGGGGGGGTGGCTCTACGAGCAGTACTTC.

V usage is TRBV6-2 or TRBV6-3 and J usage is TRBJ2-1; 10 bases agree with TRBD1. CDR1 is MNHEY and CDR2 is SVGEGT in the germline V gene. The CDR3 is made up of 15 amino acids. With V trimmed by 0 bases and J by 4 bases, 0 bases remained unmatched. CDR3 sequence (DNA): TGTGCCAGCAGTTACTCGGGACAGGGGTACAATGAGCAGTTCTTC. This gives the protein CASSYSGQGYNEQFF.

The rearrangement links TRBV7-9 to TRBJ1-2, with TRBD1 as a possible D gene (5 bases). With 1 base removed from V and 1 base from J, the gap between germline ends came to 7 bases. The CDR3 spans 14 residues. The V gene's germline CDR1 is SEHNR and CDR2 FQNEAQ (reference sequence). CDR3 coding DNA: TGTGCCAGCAGCTTAGTGGGGCATAACTATGGCTACACCTTC. It encodes CASSLVGHNYGYTF.

This rearrangement joins TRBV5-1 to TRBJ2-1; 11 bases are shared with TRBD2. The CDR3 is 16 amino acids. CDR1 is SGHRS, CDR2 YFSETQ, per germline. V dropped 4 bases and J dropped 4; count of bases not matched to a gene: 7. The CDR3 DNA is TGCGCCAGCAGCCAAAAACTAGCGGGAGATTACAATGAGCAGTTCTTC. It specifies CASSQKLAGDYNEQFF.

The sample holds one count of this clone. The rearrangement uses TRBV5-1 and TRBJ1-2; D gene unclear. Germline V gene data show CDR1 as SGHRS and CDR2 as YFSETQ. This CDR3 has 14 amino acids. V was cut by 0 bases and J by 2 bases, with 8 bases left in between. CDR3 DNA: TGCGCCAGCAGCTTGGCCATCAGAAACTATGGCTACACCTTC. Translated, it gives CASSLAIRNYGYTF.

The chain combines TRBV10-3 with TRBJ2-5; 7 nucleotides align to TRBD2. This CDR3 has 15 residues. V lost 6 bases, J lost 4 bases, and 11 bases stayed unmatched. Germline V lookup: CDR1 ENHRY, CDR2 SYGVKD. The CDR3 DNA sequence: TGTGCCATCAGGGGGCCGGGACTAATGGGAGAGACCCAGTACTTC. Its protein product is CAIRGPGLMGETQYF.

The V and J genes are TRBV28 and TRBJ2-7; 10 bases match TRBD1. Germline CDR1 reads MDHEN; CDR2 reads SYDVKM. V lost 6 bases to trimming and J lost 5 bases; unmatched junction nucleotides: 7. The CDR3 is 14 residues long. CDR3 sequence (DNA): TGTGCCAGCAGAAGGACAGGGGGAGGGGACGAGCAGTACTTC. Its translation is CASRRTGGGDEQYF.

The CDR3 is CASSEGPTNTEAFF. CDR3 nucleotides: TGTGCCAGCAGTGAGGGGCCAACGAACACTGAAGCTTTCTTT. J is TRBJ1-1 and V is TRBV6-1, with TRBD1 as a possible D gene (5 bases). The CDR3 covers 14 residues. Germline lookup yields CDR1 MNHNS and CDR2 SASEGT. Between the trimmed V and J ends, which lost 3 bases and 1 base, there was a span of 9 bases.

The chain is built from TRBV7-2 and TRBJ1-1; D is unresolved. V dropped 2 bases and J dropped 3 bases, with 7 bases sitting between them. Looked up from germline, CDR1 is SGHTA and CDR2 is FQGNSA. The CDR3 runs to 13 residues. The CDR3 DNA reads TGTGCCAGCAGCTTATCCGGCCACACTGAAGCTTTCTTT. It translates to CASSLSGHTEAFF.